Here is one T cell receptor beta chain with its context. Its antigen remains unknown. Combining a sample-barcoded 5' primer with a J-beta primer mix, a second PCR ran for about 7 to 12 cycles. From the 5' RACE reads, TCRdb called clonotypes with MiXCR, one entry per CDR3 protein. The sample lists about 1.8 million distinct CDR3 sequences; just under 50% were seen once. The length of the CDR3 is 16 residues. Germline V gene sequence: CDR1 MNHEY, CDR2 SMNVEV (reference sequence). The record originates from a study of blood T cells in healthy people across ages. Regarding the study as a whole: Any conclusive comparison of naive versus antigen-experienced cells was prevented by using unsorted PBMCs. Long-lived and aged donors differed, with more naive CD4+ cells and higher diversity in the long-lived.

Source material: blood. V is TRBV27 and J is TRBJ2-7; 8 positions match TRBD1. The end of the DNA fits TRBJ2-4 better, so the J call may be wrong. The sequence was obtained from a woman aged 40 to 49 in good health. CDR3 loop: CASSLNHGDRLGIQYF. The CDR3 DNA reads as TGTGCCAGCAGTTTAAACCATGGGGACAGGTTAGGCATTCAGTACTTC.